A selection of T cell receptor beta chains follows, all from one sample in a study. TCRdb reprocessed the RT-PCR reads with MiXCR, giving one entry per CDR3 protein. The sample holds more than 550,000 distinct CDR3 sequences, approximately 15% seen once. Material: memory CD4+ T cells from blood. These receptors were taken from a female donor in good health, serving as a healthy control. CDR3s leave out the opening cysteine and the closing phenylalanine or tryptophan. D genes are given only for firm matches.

v_call	d_call	j_call	cdr3_aa
TRBV12-3/TRBV12-4	.	TRBJ1-2	ASSALAVGYGYT
TRBV20-1	.	TRBJ1-5	SARAGSETTYQPQH
TRBV27	.	TRBJ1-1	ASSFRRYTEAF
TRBV6-1	TRBD2	TRBJ2-5	ASSEVSWGGEQETQY
TRBV15	TRBD2	TRBJ2-3	ATSRARGGSTDTQY
TRBV6-5	.	TRBJ2-7	ASSSTWSSYEQY
TRBV6-5	.	TRBJ2-7	ASSYSILHLTYEQY
TRBV5-1	TRBD1	TRBJ2-7	ASSPPGQGHYEQY
TRBV4-1	TRBD1	TRBJ1-2	ASSQPDRNYGYT
TRBV7-2	TRBD1	TRBJ2-5	ASSPGQGRRETQY
TRBV7-2	.	TRBJ1-2	ASSSAPAAYGYT
TRBV4-3	.	TRBJ2-5	ASSQAWGPETQY
TRBV7-2	.	TRBJ2-3	ASSPPGSYITDTQY
TRBV7-2	.	TRBJ2-2	ASSGTPTGELF
TRBV28	.	TRBJ2-7	ASSFPDEEY
TRBV9	TRBD1	TRBJ1-1	ASSAGQGKAF
TRBV7-3	TRBD1	TRBJ1-2	ASSLFAGGGGYT
TRBV6-5	.	TRBJ2-1	ASTLTAGRLSEQF
TRBV20-1	TRBD1	TRBJ2-4	SAQDRVAKNIQY
TRBV3-1	.	TRBJ1-2	ASSHSIRYGYT
TRBV7-2	.	TRBJ1-1	ASSLPQTALVLRAF
TRBV20-1	.	TRBJ2-7	SARAEARAYEQY
TRBV18	TRBD1	TRBJ1-4	ASSPRTGQNEKLF
TRBV5-1	.	TRBJ2-2	ASSSITGATGELF
TRBV5-1	TRBD2	TRBJ2-7	ASSLGSGTNSYEQY
TRBV29-1	.	TRBJ2-3	SVGRPSSTDTQY
TRBV27	.	TRBJ2-5	ASAQGMETQY
TRBV20-1	TRBD1	TRBJ1-2	SGDSSDYGYT
TRBV7-2	TRBD2	TRBJ2-2	ASSLVAGGPTGELF
TRBV10-2	.	TRBJ2-6	ASAVARYRVEGANVLT
TRBV4-1	.	TRBJ1-2	ASSQEVGEYT
TRBV7-2	.	TRBJ2-5	ASSLADRLETQY
TRBV6-2/TRBV6-3	TRBD2	TRBJ2-3	ASRRLAGSTDTQY
TRBV18	.	TRBJ1-2	ASDTGLQASGYT
TRBV20-1	.	TRBJ2-5	SARDPRGDETQY
TRBV9	.	TRBJ1-2	ASSTPGGRGYGYT
TRBV6-5	TRBD2	TRBJ2-3	ASSVGVSSGPLVADTQY
TRBV7-2	.	TRBJ2-3	ASSPFGSFTDTQY
TRBV28	.	TRBJ1-1	ASSPGNTRRLNTEAF
TRBV2	.	TRBJ2-1	ASSGRVPQF
TRBV3-1	TRBD2	TRBJ2-7	ASSQVVAGYSYEQY
TRBV7-9	.	TRBJ2-5	ASRSESETQY